What follows are 4 T cell receptor beta chains derived from one specimen sequenced in a study of blood T cell repertoires in COVID-19. Repertoires were generated with immunoSEQ multiplex PCR, while TCRdb's copy carries only in-frame clones and drops some. The table shows about 310,000 clones, with approximately 81% occurring only once. The sequenced material came from PBMCs or T cells enriched from blood (not recorded which). The source of these receptors is a woman aged 25 to 39 who had been exposed to COVID-19.

The table lists this clone with a count of one. The chain recombines TRBV5-8 with TRBJ2-2; D is unresolved. The germline V and J ends were trimmed by 6 bases and 0 bases, with 15 bases remaining between them. In germline, CDR1 is SGHTS, CDR2 YDEGEE. CDR3 size: 16 residues. CDR3 protein: CASTSGVWTNTGELFF. The DNA for the CDR3 is TGTGCCAGCACCTCCGGAGTATGGACGAACACCGGGGAGCTGTTTTTT.

V gene TRBV28 combines with J gene TRBJ2-7, with D possibly matching TRBD1 (6 bases). The CDR3 loop spans 12 amino acids. V was shortened by 10 bases and J by 2 bases, with 12 bases between the two germline ends. Germline values: CDR1 MDHEN, CDR2 SYDVKM. CDR3 nucleotide sequence: TGTGCCACCAGACAGGACGCCTACGAGCAGTACTTC. Translating it yields CATRQDAYEQYF.

J is TRBJ1-1 and V is TRBV6-5; D remains ambiguous. The CDR3 runs to 16 residues. V lost 1 base to trimming and J lost 9 bases, with 21 bases between them. Germline V gene sequence: CDR1 MNHEY, CDR2 SVGAGI. This chain's CDR3 is CASSYFSRVGSSKAFF. The CDR3 nucleotides read TGTGCCAGCAGTTACTTCAGCCGGGTCGGGTCGTCTAAAGCTTTCTTT.

The genes are TRBV7-6 and TRBJ2-1; TRBD2 agrees at 11 bases. The trim removed 5 bases at V and 8 bases at J, leaving 5 bases unmatched. The CDR3 is made up of 14 amino acids. The germline V gene encodes CDR1 SGHVS and CDR2 FNYEAQ. The CDR3 coding sequence is TGTGCCAGCAGCGTTAGCGGGAGGGCCGATGAGCAGTTCTTC. Translated, it gives CASSVSGRADEQFF.